Shown below are 23 T cell receptor beta chains from a single sample sequenced in a study of blood T cell repertoires in COVID-19 (dated by TCRdb to 2019 to 2021). The library was generated by the immunoSEQ multiplex PCR assay. TCRdb stores this immuneACCESS table with in-frame sequences only. Part of the clones is absent; in the studies checked, under half of the shortfall reflects unresolved V genes, and no reason is known for the rest. Across this sample there are around 370,000 clones, with around nine tenths seen only once. The ten top clones hold just under 7.5% of the sample. Material for sequencing was peripheral blood. The receptors were gathered from a woman between 65 and 79 years old with COVID-19, enrolled during active disease.

The chain combines TRBV5-4 with TRBJ1-1, with D unclear. V was cut by 1 base and J by 1 base, with 11 bases left in between. CDR3 length: 15 residues. Germline CDR1 reads SGHNT; CDR2 reads YYREEE (reference sequence). CDR3 sequence (DNA): TGTGCCAGCAGCTTGACTGATCGGGGGAACACTGAAGCTTTCTTT. This codes for CASSLTDRGNTEAFF. The variable domain in full, completed from reference TRBV5-4 and TRBJ1-1, reads ETGVTQSPTHLIKTRGQQVTLRCSSQSGHNTVSWYQQALGQGPQFIFQYYREEENGRGNFPPRFSGLQFPNYSSELNVNALELDDSALYLCASSLTDRGNTEAFFGQGTRLTVV.

In the case of this clone: The same CDR3 is also encoded by other DNA sequences in this sample. The rearrangement links TRBV19 to TRBJ1-2; D perhaps matches TRBD1 (5 bases). V dropped 3 bases and J dropped 3 bases, with 8 bases sitting between them. From germline, CDR1 is LNHDA and CDR2 SQIVND (reference sequence). This CDR3 has 13 residues. CDR3 nucleotides: TGTGCCAGTAGTATGGGCAGGGACTATGGCTACACCTTC. Its protein is CASSMGRDYGYTF.

The chain employs TRBV30 and TRBJ1-2; D not certain. The CDR3 is made up of 13 amino acids. Germline CDR1 reads GTSNPN; CDR2 reads SVGIG (reference sequence). Deletions cut 0 bases from V and 2 bases from J, with 7 bases between. The DNA of the CDR3 is TGTGCCTGGAGTGTTCTATACAACTATGGCTACACCTTC. Translation gives CAWSVLYNYGYTF.

CDR3 nucleotides: TGTGCCAGCAGTTGGGTCAGGGAACTTGCGGGGGCCAACGTCCTGACTTTC. Its protein is CASSWVRELAGANVLTF. The gene calls are TRBV6-2 or TRBV6-3 and TRBJ2-6; possible D gene TRBD1, 5 bases. CDR1 is MNHEY and CDR2 is SVGEGT in the germline V gene. CDR3 length equals 17 residues. V lost 4 bases, J lost 4 bases, and 17 bases lay in between.

The chain carries TRBV7-9 and TRBJ1-6; 7 bases agree with TRBD1. Unmatched junction bases numbered 1, after V lost 3 bases and J lost 5 bases. The CDR3 consists of 14 residues. Looked up from germline, CDR1 is SEHNR and CDR2 is FQNEAQ (reference sequence). This chain's CDR3 is CASSFQGDNSPLHF. The DNA for the CDR3 is TGTGCCAGCAGCTTCCAGGGGGATAATTCACCCCTCCACTTT. The full variable domain, with the rest looked up from reference TRBV7-9 and TRBJ1-6, is DTGVSQNPRHKITKRGQNVTFRCDPISEHNRLYWYRQTLGQGPEFLTYFQNEAQLEKSRLLSDRFSAERPKGSFSTLEIQRTEQGDSAMYLCASSFQGDNSPLHFGNGTRLTVT.

V and J are TRBV19 and TRBJ1-1; D possibly corresponds to TRBD1 (6 bases). The germline gives CDR1 LNHDA, CDR2 SQIVND (reference sequence). The V end was cut by 7 bases, the J end by 1 base, with 22 bases between. This CDR3 spans 17 amino acids. The CDR3 loop reads CASTLRGQGIGNTEAFF. Written as DNA, the CDR3 is TGTGCCAGTACACTCAGAGGGCAGGGGATAGGGAACACTGAAGCTTTCTTT.

The chain joins TRBV6-5 to TRBJ1-4; 7 bases are shared with TRBD1. J gave up 4 bases and V 2 bases, and 7 bases lay outside the gene matches. The germline V gene encodes CDR1 MNHEY and CDR2 SVGAGI. CDR3 length: 16 residues. The CDR3 sequence: CASSYLRGELNEKLFF. The CDR3 DNA follows: TGTGCCAGCAGTTACCTCAGGGGGGAGCTTAATGAAAAACTGTTTTTT.

The chain combines TRBV5-6 with TRBJ1-2; D gene unclear. Germline V lookup: CDR1 SGHDT, CDR2 YYEEEE. Trimming shortened V by 2 bases and J by 2 bases, and 10 bases separated the two germline ends. The CDR3 extends over 14 amino acids. CDR3 DNA sequence: TGTGCCAGCAGCTTCCCGGGAACCAACTATGGCTACACCTTC. Translation: CASSFPGTNYGYTF.

The chain combines TRBV5-1 with TRBJ2-2; a possible D gene is TRBD1 (6 bases). Germline loops: CDR1 SGHRS, CDR2 YFSETQ. This CDR3 spans 16 amino acids. V dropped 4 bases and J dropped 7 bases, with 20 bases sitting between them. For the CDR3, the DNA is TGCGCCAGCAGCCCCAGTCCCGGGACACCCATCGGGGAGCTGTTTTTT. It is translated as CASSPSPGTPIGELFF.

This rearrangement joins TRBV9 to TRBJ1-4; no firm D call. Germline lookup yields CDR1 SGDLS and CDR2 YYNGEE. The CDR3 contains 14 residues. V was trimmed by 1 base and J by 0 bases, leaving 4 bases between them. CDR3 sequence (DNA): TGTGCCAGCAGCGTAACTGCAACTAATGAAAAACTGTTTTTT. Translated, it gives CASSVTATNEKLFF.

This chain links TRBV7-8 with TRBJ1-1; a weak D match, TRBD1 (6 bases). The CDR3 has 13 residues. Looked up from germline, CDR1 is SGHVS and CDR2 is FQNEAQ. The V and J ends lost 5 bases and 1 base respectively, with 8 bases between them. The CDR3 DNA sequence: TGTGCCAGCAGCCGACAGGAGAACACTGAAGCTTTCTTT. Its protein is CASSRQENTEAFF.

The V call is TRBV18, the J call TRBJ1-2; 10 nucleotides align to TRBD1. CDR1 is KGHSH, CDR2 LQKENI, per germline. CDR3 length: 16 residues. J was trimmed by 2 bases and V by 3 bases; bases with no gene match: 6. For the CDR3, the DNA is TGTGCCAGCTCACCTGCCGGGACAGGGGCCAACTATGGCTACACCTTC. It specifies CASSPAGTGANYGYTF.

V is TRBV6-5 and J is TRBJ1-2; 12 positions agree with TRBD1. The V gene end was trimmed by 6 bases and the J gene end by 6 bases; junction bases not matched to a gene: 8. The CDR3 loop spans 15 amino acids. The germline V gene encodes CDR1 MNHEY and CDR2 SVGAGI. CDR3 in amino acids: CASRRDRGPPHGYTF. The CDR3 nucleotides are TGTGCCAGCAGAAGGGACAGGGGGCCCCCACATGGCTACACCTTC.

The gene calls are TRBV7-9 and TRBJ2-3, with 9 bases lining up with TRBD2. The trim removed 3 bases at V and 4 bases at J, leaving 5 bases unmatched. The CDR3 runs 15 residues. Per germline, CDR1 SEHNR and CDR2 FQNEAQ (reference sequence). CDR3 in DNA: TGTGCCAGCAGCTTCGGGAGCGGGGGGCCAGATACGCAGTATTTT. Protein product: CASSFGSGGPDTQYF.

With regard to this clone: The same CDR3 is also encoded by other DNA sequences in this sample. The chain carries TRBV11-2 and TRBJ1-1; D ambiguous. This CDR3 has 13 amino acids. Germline-derived CDR1 and CDR2 are SGHAT and FQNNGV. The ends were cut back, 3 bases at V and 5 bases at J, with 10 bases in the middle. The CDR3 region is CASSLREGTEAFF. The DNA for the CDR3 is TGTGCCAGCAGCTTGAGGGAGGGAACTGAAGCTTTCTTT.

On this clone itself: The sample holds other DNA sequences that translate to the same CDR3. This rearrangement joins TRBV27 to TRBJ1-2; 9 bases line up with TRBD1. Germline-derived CDR1 and CDR2 are MNHEY and SMNVEV (reference sequence). This CDR3 comprises 14 residues. With V trimmed by 5 bases and J by 5 bases, 6 bases remained unmatched. Here the CDR3 reads CASSPGQGGYGYTF. Here the CDR3 DNA reads TGTGCCAGCAGTCCGGGACAGGGAGGTTATGGCTACACCTTC.

This clone was seen a single time. V usage is TRBV4-2 and J usage is TRBJ1-2; D remains unclear. Germline assignment: CDR1 LGHNA and CDR2 YNFKEQ. The CDR3 spans 15 residues. Deletions cut 0 bases from V and 4 bases from J, with 12 bases between. DNA for the CDR3: TGTGCCAGCAGCCAAGATCCGCCCAGCGCCTATGGCTACACCTTC. Residues: CASSQDPPSAYGYTF.

The chain couples TRBV28 to TRBJ1-1; D is unclear. This CDR3 spans 12 amino acids. Germline CDR1 reads MDHEN; CDR2 reads SYDVKM. V was cut by 2 bases and J by 5 bases, with 6 bases left in between. The CDR3 bases are TGTGCCAGCAGTTTAGGCACGACTGAAGCTTTCTTT. Translation gives CASSLGTTEAFF.

This clone was seen just once. The V and J genes are TRBV6-5 and TRBJ1-2, with unresolved D. CDR1 is MNHEY, CDR2 SVGAGI, per germline. This CDR3 region has 15 residues. Trimming took 6 bases from V and 2 from J, leaving 16 bases between them. CDR3 protein: CASRRSPIINYGYTF. The CDR3 nucleotides read TGTGCCAGCAGAAGGAGCCCCATCATCAACTATGGCTACACCTTC.

The chain is built from TRBV6-5 and TRBJ1-1, with a weak D call TRBD1 (6 bases). Germline V gene sequence: CDR1 MNHEY, CDR2 SVGAGI. The length of the CDR3 is 14 residues. Trimming stripped 8 bases from V and 0 bases from J, with 13 bases between. CDR3 sequence (DNA): TGTGCCAGCTTGACAGGTATTATGAACACTGAAGCTTTCTTT. Protein product: CASLTGIMNTEAFF.

V and J are TRBV5-1 and TRBJ1-4; D unclear. This CDR3 contains 14 residues. From germline, CDR1 is SGHRS and CDR2 YFSETQ. The V end was cut by 0 bases, the J end by 8 bases, with 11 bases between. CDR3 sequence (DNA): TGCGCCAGCAGCTTGGGTATTTCAGGCGAAAAACTGTTTTTT. This gives the protein CASSLGISGEKLFF. Supplemented by reference TRBV5-1 and TRBJ1-4, the full variable domain reads KAGVTQTPRYLIKTRGQQVTLSCSPISGHRSVSWYQQTPGQGLQFLFEYFSETQRNKGNFPGRFSGRQFSNSRSEMNVSTLELGDSALYLCASSLGISGEKLFFGSGTQLSVL.

The rearrangement links TRBV5-6 to TRBJ2-1, with D perhaps matching TRBD2 (6 bases). The CDR3 extends over 13 amino acids. In germline, CDR1 is SGHDT, CDR2 YYEEEE. Trimming shortened V by 3 bases and J by 11 bases, and 15 bases separated the two germline ends. CDR3: CASSYGRGTQQFF. CDR3 nucleotides: TGTGCCAGCAGCTACGGACGGGGGACCCAGCAGTTCTTC.

The chain couples TRBV30 to TRBJ2-7; D perhaps matches TRBD1 (6 bases). V was shortened by 8 bases and J by 7 bases, with 18 bases between the two germline ends. The CDR3 has 12 residues. CDR1 GTSNPN and CDR2 SVGIG come from the germline V gene (reference sequence). The CDR3 here is CASKGAGVEQYF. CDR3 bases: TGTGCCAGTAAAGGGGCAGGGGTTGAGCAGTACTTC.